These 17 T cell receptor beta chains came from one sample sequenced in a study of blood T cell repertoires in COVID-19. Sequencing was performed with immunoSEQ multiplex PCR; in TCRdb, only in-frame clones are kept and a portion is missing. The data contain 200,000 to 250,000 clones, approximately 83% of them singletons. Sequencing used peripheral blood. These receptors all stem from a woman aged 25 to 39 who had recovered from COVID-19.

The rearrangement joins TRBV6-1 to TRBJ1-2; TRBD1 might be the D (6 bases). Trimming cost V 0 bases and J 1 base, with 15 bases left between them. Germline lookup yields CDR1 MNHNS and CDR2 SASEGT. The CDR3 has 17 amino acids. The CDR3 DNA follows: TGTGCCAGCAGTGAAGCGCTTAGACAGGCGAGTAACTATGGCTACACCTTC. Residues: CASSEALRQASNYGYTF.

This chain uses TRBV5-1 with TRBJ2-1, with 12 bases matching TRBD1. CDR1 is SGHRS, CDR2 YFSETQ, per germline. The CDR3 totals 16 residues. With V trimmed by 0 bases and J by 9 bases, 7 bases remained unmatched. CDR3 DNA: TGCGCCAGCAGCTTGGAGGGACAGGGGGCGGTAAGTGAGCAGTTCTTC. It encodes CASSLEGQGAVSEQFF.

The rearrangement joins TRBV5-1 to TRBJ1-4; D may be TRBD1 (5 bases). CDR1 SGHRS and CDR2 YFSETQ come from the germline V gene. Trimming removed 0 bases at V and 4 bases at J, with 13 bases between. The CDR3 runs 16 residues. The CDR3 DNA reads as TGCGCCAGCAGCTTGGGCCGGGGGATCTATAATGAAAAACTGTTTTTT. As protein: CASSLGRGIYNEKLFF. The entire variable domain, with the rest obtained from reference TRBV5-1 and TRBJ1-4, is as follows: KAGVTQTPRYLIKTRGQQVTLSCSPISGHRSVSWYQQTPGQGLQFLFEYFSETQRNKGNFPGRFSGRQFSNSRSEMNVSTLELGDSALYLCASSLGRGIYNEKLFFGSGTQLSVL.

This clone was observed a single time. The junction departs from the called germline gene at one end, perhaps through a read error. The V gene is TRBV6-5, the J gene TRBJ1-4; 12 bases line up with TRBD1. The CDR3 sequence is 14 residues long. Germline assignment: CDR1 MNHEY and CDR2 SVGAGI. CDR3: CASRLPGQGAGFHF. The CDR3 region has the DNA TGTGCCAGCAGACTCCCGGGACAGGGGGCCGGTTTTCATTTT.

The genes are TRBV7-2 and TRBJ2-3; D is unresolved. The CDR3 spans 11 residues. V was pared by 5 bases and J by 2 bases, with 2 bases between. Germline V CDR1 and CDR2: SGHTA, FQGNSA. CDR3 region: CASSLTDTQYF. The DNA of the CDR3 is TGTGCCAGCAGCCTCACAGATACGCAGTATTTT.

CDR3 sequence (DNA): TGTGCCAGCAGTTTACAGGCAGGGGGCACAATCTATGGCTACACCTTC. This encodes CASSLQAGGTIYGYTF. The chain recombines TRBV27 with TRBJ1-2; 8 nucleotides line up with TRBD1. Germline V CDR1 and CDR2: MNHEY, SMNVEV (reference sequence). Unmatched junction bases numbered 9, after V lost 2 bases and J lost 4 bases. This CDR3 has 16 residues.

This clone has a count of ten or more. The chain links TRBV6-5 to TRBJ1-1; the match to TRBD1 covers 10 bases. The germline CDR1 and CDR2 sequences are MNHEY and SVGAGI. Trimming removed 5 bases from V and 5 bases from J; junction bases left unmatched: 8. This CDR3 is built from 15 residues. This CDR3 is CASSTVGTGVTEAFF. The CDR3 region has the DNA TGTGCCAGCAGTACCGTTGGGACAGGGGTTACTGAAGCTTTCTTT.

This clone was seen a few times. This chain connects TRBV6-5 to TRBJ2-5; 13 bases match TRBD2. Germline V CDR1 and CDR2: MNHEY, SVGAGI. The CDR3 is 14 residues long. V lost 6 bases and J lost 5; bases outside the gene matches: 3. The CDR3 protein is CASRGLAGLETQYF. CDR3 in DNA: TGTGCCAGCAGGGGACTAGCGGGGCTCGAGACCCAGTACTTC.

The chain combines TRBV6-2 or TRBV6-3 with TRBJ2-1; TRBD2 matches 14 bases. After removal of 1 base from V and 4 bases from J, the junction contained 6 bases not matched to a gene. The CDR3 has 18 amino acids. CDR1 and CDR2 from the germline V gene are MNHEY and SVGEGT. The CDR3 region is CASSYLRTSGGRYNEQFF. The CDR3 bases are TGTGCCAGCAGTTACTTGAGGACTAGCGGGGGGAGGTACAATGAGCAGTTCTTC.

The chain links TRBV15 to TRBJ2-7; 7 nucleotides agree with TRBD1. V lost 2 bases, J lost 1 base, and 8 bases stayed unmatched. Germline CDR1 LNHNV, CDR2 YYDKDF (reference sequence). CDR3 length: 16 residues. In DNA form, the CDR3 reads TGTGCCACCAGCAGATCCCCCGGGACAGATTCCTACGAGCAGTACTTC. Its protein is CATSRSPGTDSYEQYF.

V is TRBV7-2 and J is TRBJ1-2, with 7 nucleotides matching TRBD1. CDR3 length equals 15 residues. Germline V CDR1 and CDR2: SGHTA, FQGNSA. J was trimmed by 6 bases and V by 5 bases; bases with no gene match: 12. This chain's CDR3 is CASSQRTGGNDGYTF. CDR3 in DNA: TGTGCCAGCAGCCAACGGACAGGAGGCAATGATGGCTACACCTTC.

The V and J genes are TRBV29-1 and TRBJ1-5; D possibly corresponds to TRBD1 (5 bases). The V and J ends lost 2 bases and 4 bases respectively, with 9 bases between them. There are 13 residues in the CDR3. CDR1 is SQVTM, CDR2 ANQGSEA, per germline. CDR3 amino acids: CSVELGANQPQHF. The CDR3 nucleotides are TGCAGCGTTGAACTTGGGGCTAATCAGCCCCAGCATTTT.

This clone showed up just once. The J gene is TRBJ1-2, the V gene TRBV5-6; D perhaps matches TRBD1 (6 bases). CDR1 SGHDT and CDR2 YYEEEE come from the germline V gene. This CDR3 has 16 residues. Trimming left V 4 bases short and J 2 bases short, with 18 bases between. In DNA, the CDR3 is TGTGCCAGCAGCGGTACAGGGCCCGGGGTGAACTATGGCTACACCTTC. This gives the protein CASSGTGPGVNYGYTF.

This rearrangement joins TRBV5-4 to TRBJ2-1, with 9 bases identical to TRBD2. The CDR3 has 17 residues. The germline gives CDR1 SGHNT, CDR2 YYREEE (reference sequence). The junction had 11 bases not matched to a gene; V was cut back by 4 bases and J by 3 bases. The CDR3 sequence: CASSPNTLAGIYNEQFF. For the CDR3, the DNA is TGTGCCAGCAGCCCCAACACTCTAGCGGGGATCTACAATGAGCAGTTCTTC.

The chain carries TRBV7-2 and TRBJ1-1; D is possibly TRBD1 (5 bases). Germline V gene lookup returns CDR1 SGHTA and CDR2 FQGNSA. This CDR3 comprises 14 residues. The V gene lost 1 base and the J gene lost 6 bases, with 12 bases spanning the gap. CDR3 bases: TGTGCCAGCAGCTTAGGGGGCTATAGTCCTGAAGCTTTCTTT. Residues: CASSLGGYSPEAFF.

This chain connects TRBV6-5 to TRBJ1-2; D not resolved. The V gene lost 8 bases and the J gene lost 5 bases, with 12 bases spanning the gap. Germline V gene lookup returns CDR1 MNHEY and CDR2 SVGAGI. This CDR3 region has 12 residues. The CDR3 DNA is TGTGCCAGCGATGCACGGGTGTATGGCTACACCTTC. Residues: CASDARVYGYTF.

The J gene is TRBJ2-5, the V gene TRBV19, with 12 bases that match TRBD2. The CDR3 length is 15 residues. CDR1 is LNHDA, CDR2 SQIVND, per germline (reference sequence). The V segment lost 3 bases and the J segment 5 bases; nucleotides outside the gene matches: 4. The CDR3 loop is CASSMPSGGAETQYF. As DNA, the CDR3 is TGTGCCAGTAGTATGCCTAGCGGGGGGGCGGAGACCCAGTACTTC.